This TCR beta chain was sequenced for a study of T cells after yellow fever vaccination. This clonotype was seen a handful of times. The 5'RACE template-switching step produced TCR cDNA and added a universal primer site and UMIs. Each CDR3 protein gets one entry after TCRdb re-called the 5' RACE reads with MiXCR. This repertoire shows some 560,000 distinct CDR3 sequences, around a sixth found once; its top ten account for around 15%. CDR1 SEHNR and CDR2 FQNEAQ come from the germline V gene (reference sequence). V lost 1 base and J lost 8, with 6 bases in between. This CDR3 spans 12 amino acids. Sequences were derived from PBMCs, sampled around 5 days after the first yellow fever vaccination. The rearrangement joins TRBV7-9 to TRBJ2-4; TRBD1 might be the D (5 bases). This receptor was identified in a man aged 18 to 30 who received the YFV17D yellow fever vaccine. This CDR3 is CASSLDRHIQYF. The CDR3 DNA follows: TGTGCCAGCAGCTTAGACAGGCACATTCAGTACTTC.